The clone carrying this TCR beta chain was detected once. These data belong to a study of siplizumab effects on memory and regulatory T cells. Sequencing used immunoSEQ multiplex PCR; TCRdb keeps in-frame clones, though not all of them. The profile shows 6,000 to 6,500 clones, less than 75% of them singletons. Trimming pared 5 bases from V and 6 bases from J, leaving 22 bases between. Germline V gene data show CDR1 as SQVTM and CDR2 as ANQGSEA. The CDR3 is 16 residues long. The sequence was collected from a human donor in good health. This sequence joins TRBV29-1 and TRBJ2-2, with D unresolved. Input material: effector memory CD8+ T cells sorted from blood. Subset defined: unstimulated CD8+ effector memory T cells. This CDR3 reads CSVIGETGPSSGELFF. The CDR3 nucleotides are TGCAGCGTTATTGGTGAGACCGGCCCTTCGTCCGGGGAGCTGTTTTTT.